The text below deals with one T cell receptor beta chain. No antigen is known for it. These data originate in a study of cytomegalovirus exposure and HLA in healthy donors. Trimming took 5 bases from V and 7 from J; bases not matched to a gene: 15. Germline assignment: CDR1 SGHAT and CDR2 FQNNGV. The CDR3 totals 17 residues. Whole-study results and caveats: Associated with cytomegalovirus, according to the listing, were around 160 TCR beta chains. Sequences of the TCR beta chain were said to predict the HLA-A and HLA-B alleles of most subjects accurately. When analyzed later, the rates of TCR association showed variation by HLA locus, with DRB1 the most and HLA-C the fewest. Confirmation was obtained in vitro that a few CMV-associated chains are specific for CMV antigens.

Vbeta (60) and Jbeta (13) primers were used in the PCR. Only in-frame clones appear in the TCRdb table, and some are missing; sequencing was by immunoSEQ multiplex PCR. Of 150,000 to 200,000 clones in the sample, over 70% were seen once. This TCR was recovered from a young woman in good health and CMV-seropositive. The genes are TRBV11-2 and TRBJ2-1; 9 positions match TRBD2. The sequencing sample was made of PBMCs. CDR3 in DNA: TGTGCCAGCAGCACACTCGGGGGTAGCGGGGGAGTGAATGAGCAGTTCTTC. Translation gives CASSTLGGSGGVNEQFF.